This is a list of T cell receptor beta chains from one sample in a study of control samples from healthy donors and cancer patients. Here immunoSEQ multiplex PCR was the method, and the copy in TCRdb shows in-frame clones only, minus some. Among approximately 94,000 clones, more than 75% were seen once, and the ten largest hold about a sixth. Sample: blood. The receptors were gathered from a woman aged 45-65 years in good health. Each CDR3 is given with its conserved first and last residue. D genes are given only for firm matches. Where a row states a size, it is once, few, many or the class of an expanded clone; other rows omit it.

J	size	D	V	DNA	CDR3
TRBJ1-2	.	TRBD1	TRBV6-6	TGTGCCAGCAGTTACTCTGAGGAGGGGGCAACCTATGGCTACACCTTC	CASSYSEEGATYGYTF
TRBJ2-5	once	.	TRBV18	TGTGCCAGCTCACAGGGCTTCGGGGGAGAGACCCAGTACTTC	CASSQGFGGETQYF
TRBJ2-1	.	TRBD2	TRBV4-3	TGCGCCAGCAGCCAAGACGCCGGGGGGGCAGGCAATGAGCAGTTCTTC	CASSQDAGGAGNEQFF
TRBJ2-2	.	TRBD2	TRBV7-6	TGTGCCAGCAGCTTACCTGGGACTAGCGGGAAATTCACCGGGGAGCTGTTTTTT	CASSLPGTSGKFTGELFF
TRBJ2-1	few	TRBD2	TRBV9	TGTGCCAGCAGCGTAGGGCTAGCGGTTATAAATGAGCAGTTCTTC	CASSVGLAVINEQFF
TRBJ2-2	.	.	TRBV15	TGTGCCACCAGCAGAGAATGGAACGGCCTCACCGGGGAGCTGTTTTTT	CATSREWNGLTGELFF
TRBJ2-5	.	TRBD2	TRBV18	TGTGCCAGCTCACCTCCGGGACTAGCGACTCAAGAGACCCAGTACTTC	CASSPPGLATQETQYF
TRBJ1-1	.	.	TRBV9	TGTGCCAGCAGCGCGCTCTCGGTAAACACTGAAGCTTTCTTT	CASSALSVNTEAFF
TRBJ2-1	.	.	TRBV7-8	TGTGCCAGCAGCTTATCACTGGATGAGCAGTTCTTC	CASSLSLDEQFF
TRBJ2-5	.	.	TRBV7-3	TGTGCCAGCAGCTTAATCAGTAGAGAGACCCAGTACTTC	CASSLISRETQYF
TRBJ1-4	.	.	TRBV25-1	TGTGCCAGCAGTCCGGAGGCAGTTGCACTCGGAAAACTGTTTTTT	CASSPEAVALGKLFF
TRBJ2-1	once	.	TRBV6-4	TGTGCCAGCAGCCGGGAGTTGGTGGGCAATGAGCAGTTCTTC	CASSRELVGNEQFF
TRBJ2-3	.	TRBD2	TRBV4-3	TGCGCCAGCAGCGCAGGTGCTAGCGGGAGCACAGATACGCAGTATTTT	CASSAGASGSTDTQYF
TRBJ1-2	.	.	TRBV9	TGTGCCAGCAGCCCCCGAAGGGCAGGGCGAGCTAACTATGGCTACACCTTC	CASSPRRAGRANYGYTF
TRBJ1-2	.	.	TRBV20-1	TGCAGTGCTAGAGTAGGGCACGGCTACACCTTC	CSARVGHGYTF
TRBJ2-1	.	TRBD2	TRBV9	TGTGCCAGCAGCGTAGTGACTAGCGGACGATACAATGAGCAGTTCTTC	CASSVVTSGRYNEQFF
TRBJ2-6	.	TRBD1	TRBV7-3	TGTGCCAGCAGTAATCGGCAGGGGGTATCTGGGGCCAACGTCCTGACTTTC	CASSNRQGVSGANVLTF
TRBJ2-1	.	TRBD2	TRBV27	TGTGCCAGCGGTGATGAACTAGCGGGTTATGAGCAGTTCTTC	CASGDELAGYEQFF
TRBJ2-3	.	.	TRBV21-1	TGTGCCAGCAGCAAAGGCGCAGGAGGCAGTTTTTCCACAGATACGCAGTATTTT	CASSKGAGGSFSTDTQYF
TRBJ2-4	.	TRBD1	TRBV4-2	TGTGCCAGCAGCCAAGGCTGGGACAGCCTAGCCAAAAACATTCAGTACTTC	CASSQGWDSLAKNIQYF
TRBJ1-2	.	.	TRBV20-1	TGCAGTGCGGGTAGGGGCTACACCTTC	CSAGRGYTF
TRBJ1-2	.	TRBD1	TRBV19	TGTGCCAGTTGGACAGGCTACTATGGCTACACCTTC	CASWTGYYGYTF
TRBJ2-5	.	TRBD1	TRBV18	TGTGCCAGCTCACCGGGACAGGGTCAAGAGACCCAGTACTTC	CASSPGQGQETQYF
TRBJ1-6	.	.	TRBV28	TGTGCCAGCAGGGTTGTGTTGATGTCACCCCTCCACTTT	CASRVVLMSPLHF
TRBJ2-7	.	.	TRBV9	TGTGCCAGCAGCGTAGGGGGCGACCCCTACGAGCAGTACTTC	CASSVGGDPYEQYF
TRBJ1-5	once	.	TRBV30	TGTGCCTGGAGTGTATTTTCCGATCAGCCCCAGCATTTT	CAWSVFSDQPQHF
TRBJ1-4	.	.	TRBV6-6	TGTGCCAGCAGTTACGGGCAGAATTATGAAAAACTGTTTTTT	CASSYGQNYEKLFF
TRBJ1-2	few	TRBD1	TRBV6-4	TGTGCCAGCAGTCCGACCGGGACAGCCCATGGCTACACCTTC	CASSPTGTAHGYTF
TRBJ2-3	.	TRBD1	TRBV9	TGTGCCAGCAGCGTGTGGACAGGGGGCACAGATACGCAGTATTTT	CASSVWTGGTDTQYF
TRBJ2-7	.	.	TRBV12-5	TGTGCTAGTGCTCCGCCCGACGTAGCCTTCCACGAGCAGTACTTC	CASAPPDVAFHEQYF
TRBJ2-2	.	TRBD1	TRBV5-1	TGCGCCAGCACAAGGACAGGGAAGGACACCGGGGAGCTGTTTTTT	CASTRTGKDTGELFF
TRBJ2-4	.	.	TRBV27	TGTGCCAGCAGTTTAACGGGGACTGGGAATGGGAACATTCAGTACTTC	CASSLTGTGNGNIQYF
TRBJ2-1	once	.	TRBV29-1	TGCAGCGCAGACGCAACGACAGAATCGACCTACAATGAGCAGTTCTTC	CSADATTESTYNEQFF
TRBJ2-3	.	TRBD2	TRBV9	TGTGCCAGCAGCGTAGGCCTAGCGGGAGCCACGCAGTATTTT	CASSVGLAGATQYF
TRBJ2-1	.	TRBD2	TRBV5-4	TGTGCCAGCAGCTTGTCCTCTAGCGGGGTAAACAATGAGCAGTTCTTC	CASSLSSSGVNNEQFF
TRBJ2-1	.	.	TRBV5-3	TGTGCCCGAAAAGACGGGATTCCCCCCTCTACGTTCTTC	CARKDGIPPSTFF
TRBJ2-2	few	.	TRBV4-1	TGCGCCAGCCTCAACACCGGGGAGCTGTTTTTT	CASLNTGELFF
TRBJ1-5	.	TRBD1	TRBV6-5	TGTGCCAGCAGCCGACAGGGGGTAGGAAATCAGCCCCAGCATTTT	CASSRQGVGNQPQHF
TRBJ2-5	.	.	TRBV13	TGTGCCAGCAGCTCCCGGTGGTCGTACCAAGAGACCCAGTACTTC	CASSSRWSYQETQYF
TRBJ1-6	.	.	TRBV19	TGTGCCAGTAGTATCAGGAGCTCCTATAATTCACCCCTCCACTTT	CASSIRSSYNSPLHF
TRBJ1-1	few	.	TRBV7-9	TGTGCCAGCAGCCCCGGACGGTTGAACACTGAAGCTTTCTTT	CASSPGRLNTEAFF
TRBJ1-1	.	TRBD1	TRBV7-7	TGTGCCAGCAGTCTCCGGACAGGCACTGAAGCTTTCTTT	CASSLRTGTEAFF
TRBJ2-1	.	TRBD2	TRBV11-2	TGTGCCAGCAGCCTATGGCGGGAGAGGCGGCAGTTCTTC	CASSLWRERRQFF
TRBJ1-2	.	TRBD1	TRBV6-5	TGTGCCAGCAGCCGGGGGGGGACAGGGGTCTATGGCTACACCTTC	CASSRGGTGVYGYTF
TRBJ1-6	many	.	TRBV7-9	TGTGCCAGCAGCTCCGGGGCAGGCTTCTATAATTCACCCCTCCACTTT	CASSSGAGFYNSPLHF
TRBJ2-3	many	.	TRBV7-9	TGTGCCAGCAGCGATCAAGGGGATACGCAGTATTTT	CASSDQGDTQYF
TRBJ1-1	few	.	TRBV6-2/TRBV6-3	TGTGCCAGCAGCCGCGCGTCGGTGGTGTGGAACACTGAAGCTTTCTTT	CASSRASVVWNTEAFF
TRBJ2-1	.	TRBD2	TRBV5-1	TGCGCCAGCAGCTCGCGGAGGGAGGGGTCCTACAATGAGCAGTTCTTC	CASSSRREGSYNEQFF
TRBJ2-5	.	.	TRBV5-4	TGTGCCAGCAGCTTTAAGGGTTGGGAGACCCAGTACTTC	CASSFKGWETQYF
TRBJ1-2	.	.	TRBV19	TGTGCCAGTAGTATAGATCTCAGGGAACCTAACTATGGCTACACCTTC	CASSIDLREPNYGYTF
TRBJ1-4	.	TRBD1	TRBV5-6	TGTGCCAGCAGCTTGGCGACAGGGGATGGTGAAAAACTGTTTTTT	CASSLATGDGEKLFF
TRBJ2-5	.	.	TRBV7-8	TGTGCCAGCAGCCCCGACGGTGGGTGGGGGACCCAGTACTTC	CASSPDGGWGTQYF
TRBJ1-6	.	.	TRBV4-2	TGTGCCAGCAGCCCCCTCGGCGGGGCGGACAATTCACCCCTCCACTTT	CASSPLGGADNSPLHF
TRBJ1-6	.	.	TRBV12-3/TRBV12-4	TGTGCCAGTCAATCTTCCTATAATTCACCCCTCCACTTT	CASQSSYNSPLHF
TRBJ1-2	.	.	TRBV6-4	TGTGCCAGCAGCGCAGGGCTCCCCTATGGCTACACCTTC	CASSAGLPYGYTF
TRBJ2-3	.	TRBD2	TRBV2	TGTGCCAGCAGTCCCGGGACTAGCAATTCCGATACGCAGTATTTT	CASSPGTSNSDTQYF
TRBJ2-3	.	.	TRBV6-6	TGTGCCAGCAGTCGTCAGGGTCGTCGCCTGAGCACAGATACGCAGTATTTT	CASSRQGRRLSTDTQYF
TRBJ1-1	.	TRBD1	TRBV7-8	TGTGCCAGCAGCTTAGCACAGGGGACTGAAGCTTTCTTT	CASSLAQGTEAFF
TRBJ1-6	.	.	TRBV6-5	TGTGCCAGCAGAGACGACAGGAATTCACCCCTCCACTTT	CASRDDRNSPLHF
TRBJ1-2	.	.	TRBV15	TGTGCCACCGAGGAGGCCGACGGGGATGGCTACACCTTC	CATEEADGDGYTF